Reported below is one T cell receptor (beta chain). Its antigen remains unknown. Other nucleotide sequences in the sample specify the same CDR3. The source of the sample is a study of cytomegalovirus exposure and HLA in healthy donors. Study-wide findings and caveats: Being productive about 87% or about 30% of the time was typical of most TCR beta V segments in an earlier analysis.

In the PCR, 60 Vbeta and 13 Jbeta primers were used. The data were produced by immunoSEQ multiplex PCR, yet TCRdb's version contains in-frame clones alone and is incomplete. The sample gives roughly 230,000 clones, about 93% of which show up once; about 1.5% is in the top ten. Germline loops: CDR1 ENHRY, CDR2 SYGVKD. V was trimmed by 8 bases and J by 0 bases, leaving 16 bases between them. The CDR3 has 15 residues. The gene calls are TRBV10-3 and TRBJ1-2; D is ambiguous. Sequencing was performed on PBMCs. This TCR came from a girl aged 2 to 9 in good health and CMV-seronegative. The CDR3 nucleotides read TGTGCCATCTGCTCCGTAGCTCAAGCTAACTATGGCTACACCTTC. Its translation is CAICSVAQANYGYTF.